A single sample is the source of the 20 T cell receptor beta chains below, sequenced in a study of cytomegalovirus exposure and HLA in healthy donors. PCR primers comprised 60 Vbeta and 13 Jbeta primers. TCRdb's table, derived via immunoSEQ multiplex PCR, lists solely in-frame clones and lacks some. The sample has around 170,000 clones; over 70% are singletons. The sample taken for sequencing was PBMCs. These receptors originate from a middle-aged man in good health and CMV-seronegative.

The chain joins TRBV6-5 to TRBJ2-7; no clear D. Germline V CDR1 and CDR2: MNHEY, SVGAGI. The V gene lost 7 bases and the J gene lost 1 base, with 17 bases spanning the gap. The CDR3 spans 15 residues. CDR3 nucleotide sequence: TGTGCCAGCACACCCGGGTCCGGGTCTTCCTACGAGCAGTACTTC. It encodes CASTPGSGSSYEQYF.

This clone showed up just a few times. The chain couples TRBV6-5 to TRBJ1-1; maybe TRBD1 (5 bases). CDR3 length: 12 amino acids. V shed 7 bases and J shed 10 bases, with 16 bases lying between them. Germline V gives CDR1 MNHEY, CDR2 SVGAGI. The CDR3 loop reads CASNRGAGRAFF. CDR3 in DNA: TGTGCCAGCAACCGCGGGGCCGGCAGAGCTTTCTTT.

The rearrangement links TRBV25-1 to TRBJ2-1; tentatively, D is TRBD1 (5 bases). Germline CDR1 reads MGHDK; CDR2 reads SYGVNS. Trimming pared 3 bases from V and 8 bases from J, leaving 17 bases between. The CDR3 has 15 residues. The chain's CDR3 is CASSDVGQGNDEQFF. The CDR3 DNA is TGTGCCAGCAGTGATGTTGGGCAGGGTAATGATGAGCAGTTCTTC.

The rearrangement links TRBV5-3 to TRBJ2-7; the D gene is possibly TRBD2 (5 bases). TRBV5-3 is treated as an ORF (open reading frame) with a function not yet certain. This CDR3 region has 14 residues. Trimming removed 8 bases at V and 4 bases at J, with 19 bases between. The CDR3 coding sequence is TGTGCCAGCACCCTCTGGCCGGGGATTTACGAGCAGTACTTC. This encodes CASTLWPGIYEQYF.

The V and J genes are TRBV4-3 and TRBJ1-2, with D unresolved. CDR3 length equals 15 residues. Germline V lookup: CDR1 LGHNA, CDR2 YSLEER. The germline V and J ends were trimmed by 0 bases and 4 bases, with 12 bases remaining between them. This chain's CDR3 is CASSQDQMGSYGYTF. Here the CDR3 DNA reads TGCGCCAGCAGCCAAGATCAAATGGGCAGCTATGGCTACACCTTC.

This chain links TRBV4-1 with TRBJ2-1, with 12 bases lining up with TRBD2. CDR1 is MGHRA and CDR2 is YSYEKL in the germline V gene. Trimming took 3 bases from V and 7 from J; bases not matched to a gene: 13. The CDR3 contains 18 residues. CDR3 in amino acids: CASSQAGLAGALENEQFF. The CDR3, as DNA: TGCGCCAGCAGCCAGGCGGGACTAGCGGGTGCCCTTGAGAATGAGCAGTTCTTC.

This rearrangement joins TRBV5-4 to TRBJ1-5; a possible D gene is TRBD1 (5 bases). The CDR3 consists of 15 residues. The V end lost 0 bases, the J end lost 3 bases, and 10 bases lay between the germline ends. Looked up from germline, CDR1 is SGHNT and CDR2 is YYREEE (reference sequence). This chain's CDR3 is CASSLAGEVNQPQHF. The CDR3 region has the DNA TGTGCCAGCAGCTTGGCGGGGGAGGTCAATCAGCCCCAGCATTTT.

This chain uses TRBV5-6 with TRBJ1-2; D is ambiguous. The CDR3 contains 13 residues. Germline values: CDR1 SGHDT, CDR2 YYEEEE. V lost 4 bases and J 11 bases, leaving 18 bases between the germline ends. Here the CDR3 reads CASSQLTRPGYTF. The CDR3 DNA is TGTGCCAGCAGCCAACTGACTCGGCCGGGGTACACCTTC.

This chain uses TRBV7-2 with TRBJ2-1; TRBD1 matches at 11 bases. Germline V gene data show CDR1 as SGHTA and CDR2 as FQGNSA. There are 17 residues in the CDR3. Trimming took 2 bases from V and 7 from J; bases not matched to a gene: 10. The CDR3 loop reads CASSLQLLDRGRNEQFF. CDR3 in DNA: TGTGCCAGCAGCTTACAATTGCTGGACAGGGGGCGGAATGAGCAGTTCTTC.

The sample holds one count of this clone. The chain combines TRBV11-2 with TRBJ1-2, with D unclear. Germline CDR1 reads SGHAT; CDR2 reads FQNNGV. Deletions cut 0 bases from V and 4 bases from J, with 12 bases between. The CDR3 sequence is 15 residues long. CDR3 region: CASSLDESGGYGYTF. In DNA, the CDR3 is TGTGCCAGCAGCTTAGATGAGTCGGGTGGCTATGGCTACACCTTC.

The V call is TRBV7-9, the J call TRBJ2-7; D is unresolved. The germline V gene encodes CDR1 SEHNR and CDR2 FQNEAQ (reference sequence). This CDR3 contains 12 residues. Trimming stripped 7 bases from V and 4 bases from J, with 11 bases between. The CDR3, as DNA: TGTGCCAGCACCCTAGGTCCATACGAGCAGTACTTC. It yields the protein CASTLGPYEQYF.

The rearrangement uses TRBV6-7 and TRBJ1-1; D is possibly TRBD1 (5 bases). TRBV6-7 is known as an ORF, though its function is uncertain. V lost 6 bases and J lost 2, with 13 bases in between. The CDR3 has 14 residues. CDR3 DNA sequence: TGTGCCAGCAGCCCCGGGGGGACCAACACTGAAGCTTTCTTT. It is translated as CASSPGGTNTEAFF.

This clone was recorded only once. The chain has TRBV7-9 and TRBJ2-5, with a tentative D call TRBD2 (5 bases). V gave up 4 bases and J gave up 0 bases, with 12 bases separating them. Germline V gene sequence: CDR1 SEHNR, CDR2 FQNEAQ (reference sequence). This CDR3 comprises 15 residues. The CDR3 sequence is CASSSAEGYQETQYF. The CDR3 nucleotides read TGTGCCAGCAGCTCCGCAGAGGGCTACCAAGAGACCCAGTACTTC. Filled out from reference TRBV7-9 and TRBJ2-5, the complete variable domain reads DTGVSQNPRHKITKRGQNVTFRCDPISEHNRLYWYRQTLGQGPEFLTYFQNEAQLEKSRLLSDRFSAERPKGSFSTLEIQRTEQGDSAMYLCASSSAEGYQETQYFGPGTRLLVL.

This chain links TRBV25-1 with TRBJ2-1, with 9 bases matching TRBD2. This CDR3 region has 15 residues. CDR1 is MGHDK, CDR2 SYGVNS, per germline. The V segment lost 2 bases and the J segment 5 bases; nucleotides outside the gene matches: 4. The CDR3 DNA is TGTGCCAGCAGTGAAAGAGCGGGGGGTCACAATGAGCAGTTCTTC. This codes for CASSERAGGHNEQFF.

The chain carries TRBV6-5 and TRBJ2-2, with D hard to call. V gave up 0 bases and J gave up 0 bases, with 8 bases separating them. This CDR3 comprises 16 residues. Looked up from germline, CDR1 is MNHEY and CDR2 is SVGAGI. The CDR3 loop reads CASSYSAIPNTGELFF. CDR3 in DNA: TGTGCCAGCAGTTACTCGGCCATACCGAACACCGGGGAGCTGTTTTTT.

V gene TRBV18 combines with J gene TRBJ2-7, with 7 bases aligning to TRBD2. Germline CDR1 and CDR2: KGHSH and LQKENI. V lost 6 bases to trimming and J lost 2 bases; unmatched junction nucleotides: 7. The CDR3 length is 14 residues. CDR3 nucleotides: TGTGCCAGCTCGGGAGGGTTAGGTCCCTACGAGCAGTACTTC. Its translation is CASSGGLGPYEQYF. The whole variable domain, remainder taken from reference TRBV18 and TRBJ2-7, is NAGVMQNPRHLVRRRGQEARLRCSPMKGHSHVYWYRQLPEEGLKFMVYLQKENIIDESGMPKERFSAEFPKEGPSILRIQQVVRGDSAAYFCASSGGLGPYEQYFGPGTRLTVT.

The chain employs TRBV5-1 and TRBJ2-2, with TRBD1 matching over 12 bases. Looked up from germline, CDR1 is SGHRS and CDR2 is YFSETQ. This CDR3 is 17 amino acids long. V lost 6 bases, J lost 7 bases, and 13 bases stayed unmatched. The CDR3 nucleotides read TGCGCCAGCATGGCCGGGACAGGGGGCTATGCTGGCGGGGAGCTGTTTTTT. Amino acid sequence: CASMAGTGGYAGGELFF. The full variable domain, its missing parts supplied by reference TRBV5-1 and TRBJ2-2, is KAGVTQTPRYLIKTRGQQVTLSCSPISGHRSVSWYQQTPGQGLQFLFEYFSETQRNKGNFPGRFSGRQFSNSRSEMNVSTLELGDSALYLCASMAGTGGYAGGELFFGEGSRLTVL.

CDR3 in DNA: TGTGCCAGCACCGGACGGGATAACACCGGGGAGCTGTTTTTT. Encoded protein: CASTGRDNTGELFF. The chain recombines TRBV7-9 with TRBJ2-2; D possibly corresponds to TRBD2 (5 bases). Between the trimmed V and J ends, which lost 7 bases and 2 bases, there was a span of 11 bases. Germline lookup yields CDR1 SEHNR and CDR2 FQNEAQ (reference sequence). This CDR3 has 14 residues.

This chain uses TRBV4-3 with TRBJ2-1; TRBD2 aligns across 12 bases. Looked up from germline, CDR1 is LGHNA and CDR2 is YSLEER. CDR3 length equals 17 residues. Losses at the gene ends were 4 bases for V and 7 bases for J; bases not matched to a gene: 11. The CDR3 nucleotides are TGCGCCAGCAGCCTCGCTAGCGGGAGGGCCCGTGGGAATGAGCAGTTCTTC. Translation gives CASSLASGRARGNEQFF.

CDR3 nucleotide sequence: TGTGCCATTACCCGGGACAGCTCCTACGAGCAGTACTTC. Amino acid sequence: CAITRDSSYEQYF. The chain recombines TRBV10-3 with TRBJ2-7; 7 bases line up with TRBD1. CDR1 and CDR2 (germline): ENHRY, SYGVKD. The V segment lost 9 bases and the J segment 0 bases; nucleotides outside the gene matches: 5. This CDR3 spans 13 amino acids.